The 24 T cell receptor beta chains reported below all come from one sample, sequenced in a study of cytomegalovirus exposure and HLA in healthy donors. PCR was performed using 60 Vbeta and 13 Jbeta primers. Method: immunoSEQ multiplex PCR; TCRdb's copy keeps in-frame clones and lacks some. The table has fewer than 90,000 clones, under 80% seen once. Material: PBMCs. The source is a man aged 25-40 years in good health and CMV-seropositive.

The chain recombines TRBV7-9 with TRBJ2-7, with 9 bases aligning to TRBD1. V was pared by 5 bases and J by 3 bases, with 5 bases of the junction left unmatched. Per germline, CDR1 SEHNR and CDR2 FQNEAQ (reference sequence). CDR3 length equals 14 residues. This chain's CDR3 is CASSRPTGGYEQYF. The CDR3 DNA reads TGTGCCAGCAGCCGACCGACAGGGGGCTACGAGCAGTACTTC. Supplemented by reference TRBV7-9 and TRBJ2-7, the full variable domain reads DTGVSQNPRHKITKRGQNVTFRCDPISEHNRLYWYRQTLGQGPEFLTYFQNEAQLEKSRLLSDRFSAERPKGSFSTLEIQRTEQGDSAMYLCASSRPTGGYEQYFGPGTRLTVT.

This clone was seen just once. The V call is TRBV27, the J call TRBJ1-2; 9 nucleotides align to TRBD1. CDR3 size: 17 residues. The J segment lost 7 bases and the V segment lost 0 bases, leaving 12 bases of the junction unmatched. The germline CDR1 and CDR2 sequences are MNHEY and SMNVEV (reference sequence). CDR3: CASSLSWTGANGVGYTF. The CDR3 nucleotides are TGTGCCAGCAGTTTATCGTGGACAGGGGCAAATGGTGTTGGCTACACCTTC.

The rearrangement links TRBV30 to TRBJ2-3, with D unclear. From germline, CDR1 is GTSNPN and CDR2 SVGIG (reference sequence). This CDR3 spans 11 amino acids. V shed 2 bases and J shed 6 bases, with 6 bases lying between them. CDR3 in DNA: TGTGCCTGGAGTCTGAGGGATACGCAGTATTTT. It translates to CAWSLRDTQYF.

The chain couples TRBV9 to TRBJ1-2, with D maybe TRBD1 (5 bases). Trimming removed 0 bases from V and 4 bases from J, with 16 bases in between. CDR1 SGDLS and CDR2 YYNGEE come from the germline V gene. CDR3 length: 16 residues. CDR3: CASSVEPGLGAYGYTF. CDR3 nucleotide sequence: TGTGCCAGCAGCGTAGAGCCGGGCCTAGGGGCCTATGGCTACACCTTC.

CDR3 loop: CASSQGTGTNEKLFF. CDR3 DNA sequence: TGCGCCAGCAGCCAAGGGACAGGGACTAATGAAAAACTGTTTTTT. The V call is TRBV4-1, the J call TRBJ1-4, with 8 bases lining up with TRBD1. The CDR3 runs 15 residues. V was pared by 1 base and J by 2 bases, with 0 bases of the junction left unmatched. In germline, CDR1 is MGHRA, CDR2 YSYEKL.

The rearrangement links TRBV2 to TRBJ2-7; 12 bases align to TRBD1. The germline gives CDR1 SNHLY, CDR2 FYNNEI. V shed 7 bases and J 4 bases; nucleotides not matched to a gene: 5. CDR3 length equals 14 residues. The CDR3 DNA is TGTGCCAGCAAGGGACAGGGGGCGGGGTACGAGCAGTACTTC. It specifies CASKGQGAGYEQYF.

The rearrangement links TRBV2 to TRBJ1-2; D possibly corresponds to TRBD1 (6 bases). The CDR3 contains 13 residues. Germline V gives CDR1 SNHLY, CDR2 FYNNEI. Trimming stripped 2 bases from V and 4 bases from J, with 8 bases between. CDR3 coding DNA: TGTGCCAGCAGTGAACAACAGGGCTATGGCTACACCTTC. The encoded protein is CASSEQQGYGYTF.

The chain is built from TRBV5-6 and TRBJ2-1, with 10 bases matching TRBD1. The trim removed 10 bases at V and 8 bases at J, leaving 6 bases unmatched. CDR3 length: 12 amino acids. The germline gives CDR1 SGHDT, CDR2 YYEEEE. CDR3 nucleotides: TGTGCCGCGGCGACAGGGGGCGATGAGCAGTTCTTC. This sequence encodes CAAATGGDEQFF. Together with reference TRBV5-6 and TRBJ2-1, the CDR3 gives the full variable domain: DAGVTQSPTHLIKTRGQQVTLRCSPKSGHDTVSWYQQALGQGPQFIFQYYEEEERQRGNFPDRFSGHQFPNYSSELNVNALLLGDSALYLCAAATGGDEQFFGPGTRLTVL.

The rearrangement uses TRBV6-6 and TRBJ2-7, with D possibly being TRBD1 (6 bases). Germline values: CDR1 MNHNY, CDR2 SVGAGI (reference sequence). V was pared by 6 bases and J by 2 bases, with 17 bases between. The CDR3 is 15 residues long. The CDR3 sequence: CASSQSGAGPYEQYF. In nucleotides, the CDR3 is TGTGCCAGCAGCCAGTCAGGGGCAGGCCCCTACGAGCAGTACTTC.

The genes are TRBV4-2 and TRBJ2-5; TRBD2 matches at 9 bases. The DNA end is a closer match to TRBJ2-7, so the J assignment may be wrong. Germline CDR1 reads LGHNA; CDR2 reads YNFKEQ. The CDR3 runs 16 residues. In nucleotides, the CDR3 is TGTGCCAGCAGCCAAGGGGGTTGGACTAGCGAGGACGAGCAGTACTTC. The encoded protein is CASSQGGWTSEDEQYF.

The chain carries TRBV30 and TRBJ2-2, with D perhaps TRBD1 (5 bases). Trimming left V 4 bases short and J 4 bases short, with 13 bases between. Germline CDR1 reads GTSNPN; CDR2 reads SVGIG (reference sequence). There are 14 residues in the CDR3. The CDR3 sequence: CAWKGRSRTGELFF. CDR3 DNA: TGTGCCTGGAAGGGGCGGTCCCGCACCGGGGAGCTGTTTTTT.

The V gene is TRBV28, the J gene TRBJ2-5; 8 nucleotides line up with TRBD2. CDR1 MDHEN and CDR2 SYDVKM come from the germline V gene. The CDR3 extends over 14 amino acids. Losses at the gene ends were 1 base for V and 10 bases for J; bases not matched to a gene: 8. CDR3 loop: CASSLSSRGGNQYF. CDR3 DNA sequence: TGTGCCAGCAGTTTATCATCCCGGGGGGGTAACCAGTACTTC.

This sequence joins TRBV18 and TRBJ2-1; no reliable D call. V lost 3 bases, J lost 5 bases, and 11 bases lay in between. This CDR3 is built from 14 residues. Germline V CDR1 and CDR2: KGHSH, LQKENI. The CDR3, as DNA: TGTGCCAGCTCACCGTTACAGAAAAACAATGAGCAGTTCTTC. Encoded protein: CASSPLQKNNEQFF. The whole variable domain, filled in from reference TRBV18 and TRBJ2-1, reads NAGVMQNPRHLVRRRGQEARLRCSPMKGHSHVYWYRQLPEEGLKFMVYLQKENIIDESGMPKERFSAEFPKEGPSILRIQQVVRGDSAAYFCASSPLQKNNEQFFGPGTRLTVL.

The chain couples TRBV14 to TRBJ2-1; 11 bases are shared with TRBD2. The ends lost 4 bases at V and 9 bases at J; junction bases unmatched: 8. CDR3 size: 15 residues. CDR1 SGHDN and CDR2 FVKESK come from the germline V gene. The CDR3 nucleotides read TGTGCCAGCAGCCCCACTAGCGGGGGATCTCTTGAGCAGTTCTTC. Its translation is CASSPTSGGSLEQFF. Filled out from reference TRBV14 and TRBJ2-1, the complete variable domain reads EAGVTQFPSHSVIEKGQTVTLRCDPISGHDNLYWYRRVMGKEIKFLLHFVKESKQDESGMPNNRFLAERTGGTYSTLKVQPAELEDSGVYFCASSPTSGGSLEQFFGPGTRLTVL.

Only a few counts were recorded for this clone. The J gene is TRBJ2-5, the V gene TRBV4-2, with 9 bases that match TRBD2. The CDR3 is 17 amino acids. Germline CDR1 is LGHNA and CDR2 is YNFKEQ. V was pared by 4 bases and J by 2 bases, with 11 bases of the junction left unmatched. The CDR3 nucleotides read TGTGCCAGCAGCCCTCGCCTTAGCGGGGGAACTCAAGAGACCCAGTACTTC. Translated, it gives CASSPRLSGGTQETQYF.

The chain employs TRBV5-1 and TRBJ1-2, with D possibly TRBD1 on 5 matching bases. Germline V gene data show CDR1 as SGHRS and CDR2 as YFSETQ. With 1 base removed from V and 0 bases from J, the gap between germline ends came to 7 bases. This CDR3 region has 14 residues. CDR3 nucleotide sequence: TGCGCCAGCAGCTTGCAGGGTTCTAACTATGGCTACACCTTC. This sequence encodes CASSLQGSNYGYTF.

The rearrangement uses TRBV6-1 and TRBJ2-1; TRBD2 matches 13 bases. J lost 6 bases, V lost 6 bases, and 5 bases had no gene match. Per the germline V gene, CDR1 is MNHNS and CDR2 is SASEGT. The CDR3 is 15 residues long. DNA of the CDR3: TGTGCCAGCAGGCACACTAGCGGGGGGGCCAATGAGCAGTTCTTC. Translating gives CASRHTSGGANEQFF.

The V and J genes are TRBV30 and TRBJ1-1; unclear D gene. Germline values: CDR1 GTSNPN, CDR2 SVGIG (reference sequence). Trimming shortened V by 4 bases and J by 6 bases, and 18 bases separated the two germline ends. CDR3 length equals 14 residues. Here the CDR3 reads CAWTRQRVGAEAFF. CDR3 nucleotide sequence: TGTGCCTGGACCAGACAAAGGGTCGGGGCTGAAGCTTTCTTT. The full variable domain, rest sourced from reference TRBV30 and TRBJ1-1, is SQTIHQWPATLVQPVGSPLSLECTVEGTSNPNLYWYRQAAGRGLQLLFYSVGIGQISSEVPQNLSASRPQDRQFILSSKKLLLSDSGFYLCAWTRQRVGAEAFFGQGTRLTVV.

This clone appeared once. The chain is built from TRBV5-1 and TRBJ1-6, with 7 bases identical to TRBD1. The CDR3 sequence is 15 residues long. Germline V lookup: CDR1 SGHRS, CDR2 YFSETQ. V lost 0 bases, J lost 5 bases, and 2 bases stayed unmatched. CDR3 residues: CASSLEGTDNSPLHF. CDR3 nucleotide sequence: TGCGCCAGCAGCTTGGAAGGGACAGATAATTCACCCCTCCACTTT.

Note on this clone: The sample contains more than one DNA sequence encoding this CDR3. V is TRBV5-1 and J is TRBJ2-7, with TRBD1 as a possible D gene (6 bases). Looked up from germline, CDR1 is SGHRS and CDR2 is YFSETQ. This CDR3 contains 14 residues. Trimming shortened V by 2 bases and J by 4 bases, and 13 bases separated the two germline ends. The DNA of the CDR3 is TGCGCCAGCAGCTTACAGGGTGGGGGTTACGAGCAGTACTTC. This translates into CASSLQGGGYEQYF.

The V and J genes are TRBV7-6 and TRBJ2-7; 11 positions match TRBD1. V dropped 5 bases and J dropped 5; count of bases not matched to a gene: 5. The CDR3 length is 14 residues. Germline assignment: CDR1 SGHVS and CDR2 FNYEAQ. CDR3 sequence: CASSERDRGDEQYF. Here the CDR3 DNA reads TGTGCCAGCAGCGAACGGGACAGGGGGGACGAGCAGTACTTC.

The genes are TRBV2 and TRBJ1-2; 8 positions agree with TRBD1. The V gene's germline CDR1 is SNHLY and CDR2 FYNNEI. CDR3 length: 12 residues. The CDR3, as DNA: TGTGTCGACAGGGGAGCTAACTATGGCTACACCTTC. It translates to CVDRGANYGYTF.

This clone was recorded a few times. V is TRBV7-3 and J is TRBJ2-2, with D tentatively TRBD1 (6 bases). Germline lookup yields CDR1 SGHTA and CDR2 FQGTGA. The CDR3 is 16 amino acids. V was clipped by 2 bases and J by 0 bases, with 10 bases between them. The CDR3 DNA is TGTGCCAGCAGCTTAGGGGGACATGCGAACACCGGGGAGCTGTTTTTT. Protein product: CASSLGGHANTGELFF.

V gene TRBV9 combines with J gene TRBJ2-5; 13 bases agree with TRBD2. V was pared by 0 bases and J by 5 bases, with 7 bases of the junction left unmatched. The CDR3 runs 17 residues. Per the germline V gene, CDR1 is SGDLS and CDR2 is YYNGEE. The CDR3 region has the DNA TGTGCCAGCAGCGTAGGACTAGCGGGGGGTAATTGGGAGACCCAGTACTTC. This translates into CASSVGLAGGNWETQYF.